Listed below are T cell receptor beta chains from one sample, sequenced in a study of T cells in Graves' hyperthyroidism and ophthalmopathy. Each CDR3 protein is one row after TCRdb ran MiXCR on the multiplex PCR reads. Here the sample spans 300,000 to 350,000 distinct CDR3 sequences, more than 11% being singletons. Sequenced: blood. These receptors originate from a woman aged 30 to 39 with Graves' hyperthyroidism. Each CDR3 is given with its conserved first and last residue. A D gene is named only where the DNA matches it firmly. For some rows the clone size is stated as once, few or many, or as a class when expanded; others skip it.

cdr3_length	v_call	j_call	clone_size	d_call	cdr3_aa	cdr3_nt
16	TRBV11-2	TRBJ2-1	few	TRBD1	CASSSIDRDGDNEQFF	TGTGCCAGCAGCTCCATCGACAGGGATGGAGACAATGAGCAGTTCTTC
14	TRBV20-1	TRBJ2-7	few	TRBD2	CSAPGTSGIYEQYF	TGCAGTGCGCCCGGGACTAGCGGTATCTACGAGCAGTACTTC
14	TRBV29-1	TRBJ2-2	NA	NA	CSGEVSGAKGELFF	TGCAGCGGAGAGGTCTCAGGAGCGAAAGGGGAGCTGTTTTTT
14	TRBV7-8	TRBJ2-3	NA	NA	CASSLEAGPDTQYF	TGTGCCAGCAGCTTAGAGGCAGGGCCAGATACGCAGTATTTT
13	TRBV20-1	TRBJ2-7	few	NA	CSARDGGKFEQYF	TGCAGTGCTAGAGATGGGGGGAAGTTCGAGCAGTACTTC
17	TRBV28	TRBJ1-1	NA	NA	CASSSLLGGTGAYEAFF	TGTGCCAGCAGCTCGTTACTGGGTGGGACCGGGGCCTATGAAGCTTTCTTT
17	TRBV20-1	TRBJ2-1	NA	NA	CSAQRGLLTPGGNEQFF	TGCAGTGCTCAACGGGGACTTCTAACGCCGGGCGGGAATGAGCAGTTCTTC
14	TRBV11-2	TRBJ2-3	few	NA	CASSLGGSPDTQYF	TGTGCCAGCAGCTTAGGAGGCAGCCCTGATACACAGTATTTT
13	TRBV30	TRBJ1-1	many	NA	CAWDLWGGTEAFF	TGTGCCTGGGACCTGTGGGGGGGCACTGAAGCTTTCTTT
15	TRBV2	TRBJ2-7	many	NA	CASSELKGSTYEQYF	TGTGCCAGCAGTGAACTCAAGGGCAGTACCTACGAGCAGTACTTC
14	TRBV20-1	TRBJ2-5	many	NA	CSARDQGLGETQYF	TGCAGTGCTAGAGATCAGGGTTTAGGAGAGACCCAGTACTTC
13	TRBV11-2	TRBJ2-5	NA	NA	CATSRARAGTQYF	TGTGCCACCAGCAGAGCCCGGGCGGGGACCCAGTACTTC
16	TRBV6-2/TRBV6-3	TRBJ1-5	NA	NA	CASTQFTENANQPQHF	TGTGCCAGCACCCAGTTTACAGAGAATGCCAATCAGCCCCAGCATTTT
14	TRBV30	TRBJ1-5	NA	NA	CAWSDNSLNQPQHF	TGTGCCTGGAGCGATAACTCTTTGAATCAGCCCCAGCATTTT
16	TRBV7-2	TRBJ2-5	many	TRBD2	CASSRGWASGSETQYF	TGTGCCAGCAGCAGGGGGTGGGCTAGCGGGAGTGAGACCCAGTACTTC
16	TRBV2	TRBJ1-5	many	TRBD1	CASSQTGGADNQPQHF	TGTGCCAGCAGCCAGACAGGGGGCGCGGATAATCAGCCCCAGCATTTT
13	TRBV28	TRBJ1-2	NA	TRBD1	CASSRTGGDGYTF	TGTGCCAGCAGTCGTACAGGGGGGGATGGCTACACCTTC
13	TRBV25-1	TRBJ1-1	many	NA	CASSALVATEAFF	TGTGCCAGCAGCGCGCTCGTAGCTACTGAAGCTTTCTTT
20	TRBV29-1	TRBJ2-1	few	TRBD2	CSVEDLGRLAGGSSYNEQFF	TGCAGCGTTGAAGATCTTGGGAGACTAGCGGGAGGGAGCTCCTACAATGAGCAGTTCTTC
14	TRBV6-2/TRBV6-3	TRBJ2-3	many	NA	CASSTYSLADTQYF	TGTGCCAGCAGCACTTACTCTTTAGCAGATACGCAGTATTTT
14	TRBV11-1	TRBJ2-3	many	TRBD2	CASSSGLATDTQYF	TGTGCCAGCAGCTCGGGACTAGCGACAGATACGCAGTATTTT
17	TRBV4-1	TRBJ2-2	NA	TRBD2	CASSLTSLAGVSGELFF	TGCGCCAGCAGCCTCACATCACTAGCGGGAGTTTCGGGGGAGCTGTTTTTT
16	TRBV9	TRBJ2-7	many	NA	CASSVDDGSAAYEQYF	TGTGCCAGCAGCGTAGACGACGGGAGCGCTGCCTACGAGCAGTACTTC
13	TRBV11-2	TRBJ2-3	many	NA	CASSTFLVDTQYF	TGTGCCAGCAGCACTTTTCTCGTGGATACGCAGTATTTT
14	TRBV6-1	TRBJ2-3	many	TRBD1	CASSADRGTDTQYF	TGTGCCAGCAGTGCGGACAGGGGCACAGATACGCAGTATTTT
15	TRBV28	TRBJ2-7	many	TRBD1	CASGYQQGAGYEQYF	TGTGCCAGCGGATACCAACAGGGGGCTGGCTACGAGCAGTACTTC
14	TRBV7-6	TRBJ1-1	NA	TRBD1	CASSRWTGDTEAFF	TGTGCCAGCAGCCGCTGGACAGGCGACACTGAAGCTTTCTTT
14	TRBV20-1	TRBJ2-3	few	TRBD2	CSAMPLADTNTQYF	TGTAGTGCTATGCCCCTAGCGGACACAAATACGCAGTATTTT
14	TRBV5-6	TRBJ1-6	many	NA	CASSRRVEGSPLHF	TGTGCCAGCAGCCGCCGGGTTGAGGGTTCACCCCTCCACTTT
16	TRBV30	TRBJ2-5	few	TRBD1	CAWSVGDRGFMETQYF	TGTGCCTGGAGTGTAGGGGACAGGGGTTTCATGGAGACCCAGTACTTC
13	TRBV9	TRBJ2-7	few	NA	CASSGEADYGQYF	TGTGCCAGCAGCGGCGAAGCAGACTACGGGCAGTACTTC
12	TRBV25-1	TRBJ2-7	few	NA	CASDRGSGEQYF	TGTGCCAGCGATCGGGGGTCAGGCGAGCAGTACTTC
15	TRBV19	TRBJ1-5	NA	NA	CASSLSPGGNQPQHF	TGTGCCAGTAGTTTATCGCCCGGTGGTAATCAGCCCCAGCATTTT
13	TRBV30	TRBJ1-1	few	TRBD1	CAWRRDRVTEAFF	TGTGCCTGGAGGCGGGACAGGGTCACTGAAGCTTTCTTT